This record looks at one T cell receptor beta chain sequence and its context. These data are taken from a study of shared clonotypes between healthy human individuals. Data came from immunoSEQ multiplex PCR; TCRdb stores just in-frame clones and leaves some out. The sample contains 450,000 to 650,000 clones, roughly 79% of which appear only once. This TCR was recovered from a woman aged 40 to 50 in good health. Some clones in this sample may be carry-over from other donors' samples. Sequenced: PBMCs.

The CDR3 sequence: CASSPVPQHEQFF. CDR3 nucleotides: TGTGCCAGCTCACCAGTCCCTCAACATGAGCAGTTCTTC. The chain couples TRBV18 to TRBJ2-1, with unresolved D. The CDR3 spans 13 residues. Germline loops: CDR1 KGHSH, CDR2 LQKENI. With 2 bases removed from V and 8 bases from J, the gap between germline ends came to 10 bases.